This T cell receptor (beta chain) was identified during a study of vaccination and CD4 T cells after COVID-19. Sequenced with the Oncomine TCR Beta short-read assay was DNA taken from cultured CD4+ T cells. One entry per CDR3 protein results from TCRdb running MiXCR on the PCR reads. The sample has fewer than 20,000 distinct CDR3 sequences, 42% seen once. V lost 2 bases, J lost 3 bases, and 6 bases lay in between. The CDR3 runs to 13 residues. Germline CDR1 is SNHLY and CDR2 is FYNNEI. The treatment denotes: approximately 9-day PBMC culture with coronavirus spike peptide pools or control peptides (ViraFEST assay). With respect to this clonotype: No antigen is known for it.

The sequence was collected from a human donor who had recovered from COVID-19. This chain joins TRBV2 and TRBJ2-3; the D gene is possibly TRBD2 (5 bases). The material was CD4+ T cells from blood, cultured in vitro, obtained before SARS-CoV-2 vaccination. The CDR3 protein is CASSEPGTDTQYF. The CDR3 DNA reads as TGTGCCAGCAGTGAACCGGGGACAGATACGCAGTATTTT.